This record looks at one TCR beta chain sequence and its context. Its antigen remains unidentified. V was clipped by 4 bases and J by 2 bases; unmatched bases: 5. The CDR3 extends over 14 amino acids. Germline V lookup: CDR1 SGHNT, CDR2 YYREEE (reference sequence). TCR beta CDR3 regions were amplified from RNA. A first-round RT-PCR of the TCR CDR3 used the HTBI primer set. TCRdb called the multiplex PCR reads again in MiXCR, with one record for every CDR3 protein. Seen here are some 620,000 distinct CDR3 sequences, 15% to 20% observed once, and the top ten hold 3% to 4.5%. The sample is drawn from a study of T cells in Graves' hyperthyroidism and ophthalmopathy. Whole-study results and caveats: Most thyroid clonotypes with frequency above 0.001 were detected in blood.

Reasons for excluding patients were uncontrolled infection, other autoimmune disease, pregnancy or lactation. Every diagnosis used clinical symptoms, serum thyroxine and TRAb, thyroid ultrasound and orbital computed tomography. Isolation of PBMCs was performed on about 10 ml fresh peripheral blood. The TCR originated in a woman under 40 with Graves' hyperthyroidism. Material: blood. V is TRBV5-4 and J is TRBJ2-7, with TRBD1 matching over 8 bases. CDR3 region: CASSVTGEAYEQYF. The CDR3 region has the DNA TGTGCCAGCAGCGTGACAGGGGAGGCCTACGAGCAGTACTTC.